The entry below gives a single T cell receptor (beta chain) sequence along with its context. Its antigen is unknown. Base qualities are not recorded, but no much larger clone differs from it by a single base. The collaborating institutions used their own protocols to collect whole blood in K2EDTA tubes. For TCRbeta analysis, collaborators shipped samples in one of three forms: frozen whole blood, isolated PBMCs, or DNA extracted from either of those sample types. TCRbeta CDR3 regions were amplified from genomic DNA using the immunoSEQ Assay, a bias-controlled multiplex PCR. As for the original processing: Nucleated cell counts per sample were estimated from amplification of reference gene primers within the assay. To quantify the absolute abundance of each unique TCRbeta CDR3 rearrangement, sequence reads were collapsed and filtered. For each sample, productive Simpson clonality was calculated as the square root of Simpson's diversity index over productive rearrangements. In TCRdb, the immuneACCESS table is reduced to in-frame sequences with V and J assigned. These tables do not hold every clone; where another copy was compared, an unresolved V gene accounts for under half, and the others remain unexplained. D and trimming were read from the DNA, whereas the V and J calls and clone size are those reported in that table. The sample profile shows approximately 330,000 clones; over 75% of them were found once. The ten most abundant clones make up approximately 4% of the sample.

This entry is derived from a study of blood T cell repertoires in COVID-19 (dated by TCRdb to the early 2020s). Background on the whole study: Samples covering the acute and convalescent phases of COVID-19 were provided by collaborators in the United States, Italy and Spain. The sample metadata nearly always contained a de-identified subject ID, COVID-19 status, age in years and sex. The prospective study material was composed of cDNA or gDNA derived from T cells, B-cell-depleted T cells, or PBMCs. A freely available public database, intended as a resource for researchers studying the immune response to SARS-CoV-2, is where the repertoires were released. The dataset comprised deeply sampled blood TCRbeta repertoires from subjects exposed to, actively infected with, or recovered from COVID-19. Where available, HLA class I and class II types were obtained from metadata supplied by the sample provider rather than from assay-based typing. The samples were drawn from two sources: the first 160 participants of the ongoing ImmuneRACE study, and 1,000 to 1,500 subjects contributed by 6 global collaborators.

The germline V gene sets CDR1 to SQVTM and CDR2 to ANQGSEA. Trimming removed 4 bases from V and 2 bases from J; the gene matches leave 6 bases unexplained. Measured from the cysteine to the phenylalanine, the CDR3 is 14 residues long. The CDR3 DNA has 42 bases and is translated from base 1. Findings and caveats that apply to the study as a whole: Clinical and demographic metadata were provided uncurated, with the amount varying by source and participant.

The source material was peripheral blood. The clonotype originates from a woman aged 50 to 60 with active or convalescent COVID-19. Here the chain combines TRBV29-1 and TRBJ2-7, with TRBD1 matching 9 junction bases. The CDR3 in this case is CSVGKGQGTYEQYF. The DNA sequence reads TGCAGCGTTGGAAAGGGACAGGGAACCTACGAGCAGTACTTC.